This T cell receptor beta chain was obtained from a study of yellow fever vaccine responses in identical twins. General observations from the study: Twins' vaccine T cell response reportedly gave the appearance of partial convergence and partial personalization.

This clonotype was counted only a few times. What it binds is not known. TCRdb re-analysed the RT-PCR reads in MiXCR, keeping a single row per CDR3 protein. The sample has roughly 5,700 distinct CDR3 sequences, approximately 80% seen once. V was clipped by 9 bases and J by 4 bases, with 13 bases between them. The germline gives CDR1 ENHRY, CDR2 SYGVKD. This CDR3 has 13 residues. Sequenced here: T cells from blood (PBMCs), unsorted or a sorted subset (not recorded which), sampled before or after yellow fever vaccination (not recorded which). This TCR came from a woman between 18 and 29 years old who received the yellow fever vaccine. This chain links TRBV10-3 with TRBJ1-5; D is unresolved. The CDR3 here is CAMRPRSNQPQHF. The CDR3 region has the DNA TGTGCCATGCGGCCCCGATCGAATCAGCCCCAGCATTTT.